These 9 T cell receptor beta chains originate from one sample sequenced in a study of vaccination and CD4 T cells after COVID-19. Sequencing of DNA taken from cultured CD4+ T cells relied on the Oncomine TCR Beta short-read assay. In this case, cultured CD4+ T cells provided the extracted genomic DNA. TCRdb redid the calling of the PCR reads with MiXCR, one entry per CDR3 protein. This sample has approximately 9,100 distinct CDR3 sequences; about 37% occur once, and the top ten carry 21%. Regarding treatment: approximately 9-day PBMC culture with coronavirus spike peptide pools or control peptides (ViraFEST assay). CD4+ T cells of the unexposed donor were collected before the COVID-19 pandemic (2011-2018). Antigens for these TCRs are unknown. The source material was CD4+ T cells from blood, cultured in vitro. These receptors all come from a human donor in good health.

The rearrangement links TRBV20-1 to TRBJ1-2; TRBD1 agrees at 9 bases. The germline V gene has CDR1 DFQATT and CDR2 SNEGSKA (reference sequence). There are 13 residues in the CDR3. The V gene end was trimmed by 6 bases and the J gene end by 4 bases; junction bases not matched to a gene: 6. CDR3 in amino acids: CSARDRVSYGYTF. The CDR3 DNA sequence: TGCAGTGCCCGGGACAGGGTATCCTATGGCTACACCTTC.

The chain combines TRBV20-1 with TRBJ2-3; 7 bases match TRBD2. CDR1 is DFQATT, CDR2 SNEGSKA, per germline (reference sequence). V lost 6 bases to trimming and J lost 6 bases; unmatched junction nucleotides: 18. This CDR3 comprises 16 residues. CDR3 amino acids: CSALLAGRALVDTQYF. The CDR3 DNA is TGCAGTGCCCTATTGGCGGGGAGGGCGCTTGTCGATACGCAGTATTTT.

This clonotype was counted between two and nine times. This chain joins TRBV12-3 or TRBV12-4 and TRBJ2-6, with a weak D call TRBD1 (7 bases). Between the trimmed V and J ends, which lost 4 bases and 4 bases, there was a span of 14 bases. This CDR3 is built from 16 residues. The CDR3 DNA reads as TGTGCCAGCAGTTCCGAGGGGGCGGGAGGGGCCAACGTCCTGACTTTC. It is translated as CASSSEGAGGANVLTF.

This clonotype was seen only a few times. J is TRBJ2-5 and V is TRBV7-9, with unresolved D. V was trimmed by 4 bases and J by 5 bases, leaving 8 bases between them. The CDR3 has 12 amino acids. CDR1 and CDR2 from the germline V gene are SEHNR and FQNEAQ (reference sequence). The CDR3 loop reads CASSSLGETQYF. CDR3 bases: TGTGCCAGCAGCTCCCTTGGGGAGACCCAGTACTTC.

The chain has TRBV4-2 and TRBJ2-5; maybe TRBD2 (6 bases). With 4 bases removed from V and 5 bases from J, the gap between germline ends came to 11 bases. The CDR3 totals 13 residues. The germline CDR1 and CDR2 sequences are LGHNA and YNFKEQ. The CDR3 sequence is CASSLPGGETQYF. The CDR3 DNA follows: TGTGCCAGCAGCCTCCCTGGGGGGGAGACCCAGTACTTC.

This clonotype has only a few counts. This chain uses TRBV6-2 or TRBV6-3 with TRBJ1-1; TRBD1 aligns across 8 bases. V was clipped by 7 bases and J by 4 bases; unmatched bases: 26. Germline V gene sequence: CDR1 MNHEY, CDR2 SVGEGT. CDR3 length: 20 amino acids. The CDR3 reads CASTTRRQRGAGGAGTEAFF. The CDR3 nucleotides are TGTGCCAGCACCACTAGACGTCAAAGAGGCGCAGGGGGCGCCGGCACTGAAGCTTTCTTT.

This clonotype was found a few times. V and J are TRBV5-8 and TRBJ1-2; D remains unclear. The CDR3 covers 13 residues. Trimming cost V 3 bases and J 6 bases, with 12 bases left between them. Per germline, CDR1 SGHTS and CDR2 YDEGEE. The CDR3 coding sequence is TGTGCCAGCAGCTCCGGCGGTATGAATGGCTACACCTTC. Translated: CASSSGGMNGYTF.

The chain carries TRBV20-1 and TRBJ2-7; the D is unclear. Trimming took off 2 bases at V and 3 bases at J, with 14 bases between the two ends. This CDR3 has 14 amino acids. In germline, CDR1 is DFQATT, CDR2 SNEGSKA (reference sequence). CDR3 sequence reads: CSARSVAGNYEQYF. In DNA form, the CDR3 reads TGCAGTGCTAGATCAGTGGCAGGTAACTACGAGCAGTACTTC.

This clonotype occurred a few times. The genes are TRBV7-2 and TRBJ2-2; no definite D call. The CDR3 consists of 12 residues. V shed 5 bases and J shed 2 bases, with 3 bases lying between them. Germline V gene lookup returns CDR1 SGHTA and CDR2 FQGNSA. This chain's CDR3 is CASSENTGELFF. CDR3 sequence (DNA): TGTGCCAGCAGCGAAAACACCGGGGAGCTGTTTTTT.